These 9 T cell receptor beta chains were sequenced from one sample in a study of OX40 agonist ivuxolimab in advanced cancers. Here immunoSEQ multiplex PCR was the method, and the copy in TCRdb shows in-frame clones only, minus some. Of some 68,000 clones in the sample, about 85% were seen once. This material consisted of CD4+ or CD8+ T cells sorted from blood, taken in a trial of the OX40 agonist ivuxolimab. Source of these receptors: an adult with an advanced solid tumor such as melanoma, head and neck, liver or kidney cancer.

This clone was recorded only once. In DNA, the CDR3 is TGTGCCAGCAGCGAGGGGCCCATAGAGTATTTT. Protein sequence: CASSEGPIEYF. The rearrangement joins TRBV11-2 to TRBJ2-3, with D possibly being TRBD1 or TRBD2 (5 bases each). The V gene lost 5 bases and the J gene lost 13 bases, with 13 bases spanning the gap. In germline, CDR1 is SGHAT, CDR2 FQNNGV. The CDR3 spans 11 residues.

The CDR3 reads CASSLEEGSYNEQFF. DNA of the CDR3: TGCGCCAGCAGCTTGGAGGAGGGCTCCTACAATGAGCAGTTCTTC. This chain uses TRBV5-1 with TRBJ2-1; D is perhaps TRBD2 (6 bases). CDR3 length: 15 residues. Looked up from germline, CDR1 is SGHRS and CDR2 is YFSETQ. V lost 0 bases and J 0 bases, leaving 7 bases between the germline ends. Filled out from reference TRBV5-1 and TRBJ2-1, the complete variable domain reads KAGVTQTPRYLIKTRGQQVTLSCSPISGHRSVSWYQQTPGQGLQFLFEYFSETQRNKGNFPGRFSGRQFSNSRSEMNVSTLELGDSALYLCASSLEEGSYNEQFFGPGTRLTVL.

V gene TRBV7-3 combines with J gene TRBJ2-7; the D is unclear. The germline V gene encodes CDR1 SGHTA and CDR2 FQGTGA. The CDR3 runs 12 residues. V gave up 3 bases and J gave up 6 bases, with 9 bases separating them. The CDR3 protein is CASSLMGGEQYF. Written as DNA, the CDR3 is TGTGCCAGCAGCTTGATGGGTGGCGAGCAGTACTTC.

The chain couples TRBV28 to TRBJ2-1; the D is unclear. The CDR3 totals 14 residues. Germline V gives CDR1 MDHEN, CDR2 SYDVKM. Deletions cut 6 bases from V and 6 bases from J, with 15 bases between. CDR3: CASRLSDGFNEQFF. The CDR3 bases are TGTGCCAGCAGGCTGAGTGATGGTTTCAATGAGCAGTTCTTC.

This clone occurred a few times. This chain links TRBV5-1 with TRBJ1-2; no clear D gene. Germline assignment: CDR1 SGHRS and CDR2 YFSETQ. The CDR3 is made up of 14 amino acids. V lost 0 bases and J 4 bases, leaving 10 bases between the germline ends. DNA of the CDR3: TGCGCCAGCAGCTTGGAATTAGGGAGCTATGGCTACACCTTC. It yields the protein CASSLELGSYGYTF.

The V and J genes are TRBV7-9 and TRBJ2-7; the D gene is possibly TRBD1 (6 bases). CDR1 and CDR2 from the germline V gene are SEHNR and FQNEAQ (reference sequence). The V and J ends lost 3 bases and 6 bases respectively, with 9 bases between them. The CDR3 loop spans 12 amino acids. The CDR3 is CASSFTGSEQYF. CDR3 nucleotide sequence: TGTGCCAGCAGCTTTACAGGGAGCGAGCAGTACTTC.

CDR3 in amino acids: CASGLGLAPSSYNEQFF. As DNA, the CDR3 is TGTGCTAGTGGCCTGGGACTAGCGCCGAGCTCCTACAATGAGCAGTTCTTC. The chain uses TRBV12-5 and TRBJ2-1; 10 positions match TRBD2. Germline V CDR1 and CDR2: LGHNT, FRNRAP. With V trimmed by 6 bases and J by 0 bases, 8 bases remained unmatched. The CDR3 consists of 17 residues.

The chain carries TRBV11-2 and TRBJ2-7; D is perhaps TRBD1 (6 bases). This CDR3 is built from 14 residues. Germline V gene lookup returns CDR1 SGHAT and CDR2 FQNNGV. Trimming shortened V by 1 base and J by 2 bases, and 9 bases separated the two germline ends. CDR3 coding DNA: TGTGCCAGCAGCTTAGGGACAGCTACCTACGAGCAGTACTTC. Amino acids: CASSLGTATYEQYF.

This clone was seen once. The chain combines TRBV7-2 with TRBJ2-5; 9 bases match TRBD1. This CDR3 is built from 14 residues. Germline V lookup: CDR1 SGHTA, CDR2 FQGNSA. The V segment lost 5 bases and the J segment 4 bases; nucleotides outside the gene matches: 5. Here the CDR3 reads CASSTGQGRETQYF. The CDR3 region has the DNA TGTGCCAGCAGCACCGGACAGGGGCGAGAGACCCAGTACTTC.